This entry lists 28 T cell receptor beta chains sequenced from one sample in a study of cytomegalovirus exposure and HLA in healthy donors. The PCR made use of 60 Vbeta and 13 Jbeta primers. Here immunoSEQ multiplex PCR was the method, and the copy in TCRdb shows in-frame clones only, minus some. The data hold 150,000 to 200,000 clones, with about 80% observed a single time. Input material: PBMCs. These receptors were collected from a man aged 30-40 years in good health and CMV-seronegative.

The J gene is TRBJ2-5, the V gene TRBV9; D uncertain. With 3 bases removed from V and 5 bases from J, the gap between germline ends came to 8 bases. This CDR3 comprises 12 residues. CDR1 and CDR2 from the germline V gene are SGDLS and YYNGEE. The CDR3 is CASSASEETQYF. In DNA, the CDR3 is TGTGCCAGCAGCGCTTCGGAGGAGACCCAGTACTTC.

The rearrangement joins TRBV29-1 to TRBJ2-2, with a weak D call TRBD2 (6 bases). From germline, CDR1 is SQVTM and CDR2 ANQGSEA. The CDR3 is 14 amino acids. Between the trimmed V and J ends, which lost 3 bases and 1 base, there was a span of 9 bases. As DNA, the CDR3 is TGCAGCGTTGAGAGGGACTTGAACACCGGGGAGCTGTTTTTT. Amino acid sequence: CSVERDLNTGELFF.

The chain combines TRBV10-3 with TRBJ1-2; no reliable D call. The V and J ends lost 4 bases and 4 bases respectively, with 10 bases between them. Germline V gene sequence: CDR1 ENHRY, CDR2 SYGVKD. This CDR3 has 13 amino acids. In nucleotides, the CDR3 is TGTGCCATCAGTGCCTCCAGTATCTATGGCTACACCTTC. Its translation is CAISASSIYGYTF.

In DNA form, the CDR3 reads TGCAGCGTTTGGCGGGGGTCCGGGGAGCTGTTTTTT. It specifies CSVWRGSGELFF. This chain uses TRBV29-1 with TRBJ2-2, with 7 bases lining up with TRBD2. Germline-derived CDR1 and CDR2 are SQVTM and ANQGSEA. Trimming cost V 5 bases and J 6 bases; bases outside gene matches: 3. The CDR3 covers 12 residues.

The V and J genes are TRBV5-5 and TRBJ1-6, with unresolved D. V was pared by 4 bases and J by 7 bases, with 9 bases between. This CDR3 is built from 13 residues. In germline, CDR1 is SGHKS, CDR2 YYEKEE (reference sequence). The CDR3 loop is CASSETWNSPLHF. Written as DNA, the CDR3 is TGTGCCAGCAGCGAAACATGGAATTCACCCCTCCACTTT. The whole variable domain, filled in from reference TRBV5-5 and TRBJ1-6, reads DAGVTQSPTHLIKTRGQQVTLRCSPISGHKSVSWYQQVLGQGPQFIFQYYEKEERGRGNFPDRFSARQFPNYSSELNVNALLLGDSALYLCASSETWNSPLHFGNGTRLTVT.

CDR3 coding DNA: TGTGCCAGCAGTTTATCTTTGGTGGCCACTGAAGCTTTCTTT. Its translation: CASSLSLVATEAFF. The chain links TRBV27 to TRBJ1-1; D is uncertain. The V and J ends lost 0 bases and 4 bases respectively, with 9 bases between them. The length of the CDR3 is 14 residues. CDR1 and CDR2 from the germline V gene are MNHEY and SMNVEV (reference sequence).

The chain has TRBV4-1 and TRBJ1-4, with D unresolved. V was shortened by 1 base and J by 7 bases, with 10 bases between the two germline ends. The CDR3 has 14 residues. Looked up from germline, CDR1 is MGHRA and CDR2 is YSYEKL. The CDR3 is CASSQGTRGEKLFF. For the CDR3, the DNA is TGCGCCAGCAGCCAAGGGACGCGGGGTGAAAAACTGTTTTTT.

The chain links TRBV7-6 to TRBJ2-3, with D possibly being TRBD1 (5 bases). The CDR3 has 17 amino acids. Per the germline V gene, CDR1 is SGHVS and CDR2 is FNYEAQ. The ends were cut back, 0 bases at V and 0 bases at J, with 13 bases in the middle. CDR3 amino acids: CASSLAPTVTSTDTQYF. The CDR3 region has the DNA TGTGCCAGCAGCTTAGCCCCGACAGTGACTAGCACAGATACGCAGTATTTT.

J is TRBJ2-7 and V is TRBV27, with 11 positions matching TRBD1. V was pared by 7 bases and J by 6 bases, with 2 bases of the junction left unmatched. The CDR3 is made up of 12 amino acids. The germline gives CDR1 MNHEY, CDR2 SMNVEV (reference sequence). This CDR3 is CASTGTGGEQYF. In DNA form, the CDR3 reads TGTGCCAGCACGGGGACAGGGGGCGAGCAGTACTTC.

This rearrangement joins TRBV25-1 to TRBJ2-1, with TRBD1 identical over 8 bases. The CDR3 runs 13 residues. Germline values: CDR1 MGHDK, CDR2 SYGVNS. V was clipped by 6 bases and J by 4 bases; unmatched bases: 2. CDR3 DNA: TGTGCCAGCAGGGACAGGGTTTACAATGAGCAGTTCTTC. Protein product: CASRDRVYNEQFF.

V and J are TRBV10-3 and TRBJ2-5; 7 nucleotides agree with TRBD1. The J call is uncertain, as TRBJ2-7 better fits the DNA end. The length of the CDR3 is 14 residues. Per germline, CDR1 ENHRY and CDR2 SYGVKD. CDR3 in amino acids: CAIRRDSVSYEQYF. The CDR3 nucleotides read TGTGCCATCAGGAGGGACAGCGTCTCCTACGAGCAGTACTTC.

This clone has more than one count but fewer than ten. The chain uses TRBV6-4 and TRBJ2-7; 11 bases are a match to TRBD2. Trimming removed 3 bases from V and 2 bases from J; junction bases left unmatched: 3. This CDR3 comprises 15 residues. The germline V gene has CDR1 MRHNA and CDR2 SNTAGT. CDR3 loop: CASSETSGTAYEQYF. The CDR3 nucleotides are TGTGCCAGCAGTGAGACTAGCGGGACCGCCTACGAGCAGTACTTC.

V is TRBV6-5 and J is TRBJ2-7; TRBD2 agrees at 7 bases. The CDR3 is made up of 15 amino acids. Germline V gives CDR1 MNHEY, CDR2 SVGAGI. With 5 bases clipped from V and 4 bases from J, the junction kept 11 bases outside the gene matches. The CDR3 coding sequence is TGTGCCAGCAGTCAAGATAGGGCGGGAGTGTACGAGCAGTACTTC. Translated, it gives CASSQDRAGVYEQYF.

The genes are TRBV6-1 and TRBJ2-6; 7 bases are a match to TRBD2. CDR1 and CDR2 from the germline V gene are MNHNS and SASEGT. The CDR3 covers 18 residues. With V trimmed by 4 bases and J by 0 bases, 9 bases remained unmatched. CDR3 residues: CASSGGRGGASGANVLTF. The DNA of the CDR3 is TGTGCCAGCAGTGGGGGGAGGGGTGGGGCCTCTGGGGCCAACGTCCTGACTTTC.

V is TRBV28 and J is TRBJ1-2; D perhaps matches TRBD1 (5 bases). Germline CDR1 reads MDHEN; CDR2 reads SYDVKM. The length of the CDR3 is 13 residues. Trimming took 5 bases from V and 4 from J, leaving 11 bases between them. CDR3 bases: TGTGCCAGCAGTCCTGGGGCCGGCTATGGCTACACCTTC. Residues: CASSPGAGYGYTF.

The chain employs TRBV5-1 and TRBJ2-2, with 7 bases that match TRBD1. The CDR3 sequence is 15 residues long. From germline, CDR1 is SGHRS and CDR2 YFSETQ. Losses at the gene ends were 0 bases for V and 3 bases for J; bases not matched to a gene: 2. CDR3 sequence (DNA): TGCGCCAGCAGCTTGGTTCAGGGGGACACCGGGGAGCTGTTTTTT. It specifies CASSLVQGDTGELFF.

The chain recombines TRBV5-1 with TRBJ2-4; TRBD2 might be the D (6 bases). Germline-derived CDR1 and CDR2 are SGHRS and YFSETQ. V was trimmed by 5 bases and J by 0 bases, leaving 9 bases between them. The CDR3 sequence is 14 residues long. CDR3 DNA: TGCGCCAGCAGTGGGGGACTAGCCAAAAACATTCAGTACTTC. Residues: CASSGGLAKNIQYF.

The chain's CDR3 is CASSEGERDTQYF. CDR3 sequence (DNA): TGTGCCAGCAGTGAAGGGGAGAGGGATACGCAGTATTTT. The gene calls are TRBV6-1 and TRBJ2-3; TRBD2 might be the D (5 bases). Trimming pared 1 base from V and 6 bases from J, leaving 8 bases between. This CDR3 comprises 13 residues. From germline, CDR1 is MNHNS and CDR2 SASEGT.

The chain is built from TRBV6-1 and TRBJ1-2, with a tentative D call TRBD1 (6 bases). This CDR3 is 14 amino acids long. V was clipped by 3 bases and J by 5 bases, with 13 bases between them. Germline loops: CDR1 MNHNS, CDR2 SASEGT. The CDR3 sequence is CASSERGAGYGYTF. The CDR3 nucleotides read TGTGCCAGCAGTGAGCGGGGGGCGGGGTATGGCTACACCTTC.

This clone was counted a single time. The chain employs TRBV12-5 and TRBJ1-2; D might be TRBD1 (6 bases). The V gene lost 4 bases and the J gene lost 4 bases, with 13 bases spanning the gap. The CDR3 totals 14 residues. Germline loops: CDR1 LGHNT, CDR2 FRNRAP. Here the CDR3 reads CASGSGTTGYGYTF. In DNA, the CDR3 is TGTGCTAGTGGTTCGGGGACAACAGGCTATGGCTACACCTTC. Variable domain in full (rest from reference TRBV12-5 and TRBJ1-2): DARVTQTPRHKVTEMGQEVTMRCQPILGHNTVFWYRQTMMQGLELLAYFRNRAPLDDSGMPKDRFSAEMPDATLATLKIQPSEPRDSAVYFCASGSGTTGYGYTFGSGTRLTVV.

V and J are TRBV7-9 and TRBJ2-6; the D is unclear. The CDR3 has 18 amino acids. Trimming removed 2 bases at V and 1 base at J, with 15 bases between. Germline V gene lookup returns CDR1 SEHNR and CDR2 FQNEAQ (reference sequence). The CDR3 DNA is TGTGCCAGCAGCTTATCATCCTCGTCCCGGTCTGGGGCCAACGTCCTGACTTTC. Protein: CASSLSSSSRSGANVLTF.

The chain has TRBV2 and TRBJ1-5; 7 bases line up with TRBD1. J gave up 6 bases and V 8 bases, and 10 bases lay outside the gene matches. The CDR3 runs to 14 residues. Germline assignment: CDR1 SNHLY and CDR2 FYNNEI. CDR3 sequence: CASGGARGTQPQHF. The CDR3 DNA sequence: TGTGCCAGCGGAGGAGCCAGGGGGACTCAGCCCCAGCATTTT.

There are a few counts of this clone. The rearrangement joins TRBV5-4 to TRBJ2-7; 7 bases agree with TRBD2. The V gene end was trimmed by 4 bases and the J gene end by 3 bases; junction bases not matched to a gene: 7. The CDR3 is made up of 14 amino acids. Germline V gene data show CDR1 as SGHNT and CDR2 as YYREEE (reference sequence). For the CDR3, the DNA is TGTGCCAGCAGCGTCCGGGACTACCACTACGAGCAGTACTTC. Translating it yields CASSVRDYHYEQYF.

This clone was seen at least ten times. V and J are TRBV5-6 and TRBJ1-4; D is uncertain. The length of the CDR3 is 16 residues. The V gene's germline CDR1 is SGHDT and CDR2 YYEEEE. Trimming shortened V by 0 bases and J by 0 bases, and 9 bases separated the two germline ends. CDR3 DNA: TGTGCCAGCAGCTTGGTGGGAGACTCAACTAATGAAAAACTGTTTTTT. Encoded protein: CASSLVGDSTNEKLFF.

V is TRBV2 and J is TRBJ1-3, with a tentative D call TRBD1 (6 bases). This CDR3 comprises 15 residues. Germline V CDR1 and CDR2: SNHLY, FYNNEI. Trimming left V 4 bases short and J 3 bases short, with 13 bases between. CDR3 protein: CASSAGGQVGNTIYF. The CDR3 region has the DNA TGTGCCAGCAGTGCGGGGGGCCAGGTTGGAAACACCATATATTTT.

The V and J genes are TRBV6-5 and TRBJ1-4, with TRBD1 as a possible D gene (5 bases). This CDR3 is built from 13 residues. Trimming took off 6 bases at V and 7 bases at J, with 12 bases between the two ends. The germline V gene has CDR1 MNHEY and CDR2 SVGAGI. The CDR3 reads CASRRDLTEKLFF. CDR3 DNA: TGTGCCAGCAGAAGGGACTTGACTGAAAAACTGTTTTTT.

This chain joins TRBV5-1 and TRBJ2-1, with TRBD2 as a possible D gene (6 bases). The CDR3 covers 15 residues. V was pared by 0 bases and J by 2 bases, with 9 bases between. Germline V CDR1 and CDR2: SGHRS, YFSETQ. In nucleotides, the CDR3 is TGCGCCAGCAGCTTGGTAGCGGATACCTACAATGAGCAGTTCTTC. The encoded protein is CASSLVADTYNEQFF.

The chain links TRBV4-1 to TRBJ1-1, with 7 bases aligning to TRBD1. The CDR3 totals 15 residues. Germline-derived CDR1 and CDR2 are MGHRA and YSYEKL. V lost 4 bases, J lost 1 base, and 6 bases stayed unmatched. The CDR3 DNA reads TGCGCCAGCAGCCCAAGGGGGCAGAGGAACACTGAAGCTTTCTTT. Protein sequence: CASSPRGQRNTEAFF.